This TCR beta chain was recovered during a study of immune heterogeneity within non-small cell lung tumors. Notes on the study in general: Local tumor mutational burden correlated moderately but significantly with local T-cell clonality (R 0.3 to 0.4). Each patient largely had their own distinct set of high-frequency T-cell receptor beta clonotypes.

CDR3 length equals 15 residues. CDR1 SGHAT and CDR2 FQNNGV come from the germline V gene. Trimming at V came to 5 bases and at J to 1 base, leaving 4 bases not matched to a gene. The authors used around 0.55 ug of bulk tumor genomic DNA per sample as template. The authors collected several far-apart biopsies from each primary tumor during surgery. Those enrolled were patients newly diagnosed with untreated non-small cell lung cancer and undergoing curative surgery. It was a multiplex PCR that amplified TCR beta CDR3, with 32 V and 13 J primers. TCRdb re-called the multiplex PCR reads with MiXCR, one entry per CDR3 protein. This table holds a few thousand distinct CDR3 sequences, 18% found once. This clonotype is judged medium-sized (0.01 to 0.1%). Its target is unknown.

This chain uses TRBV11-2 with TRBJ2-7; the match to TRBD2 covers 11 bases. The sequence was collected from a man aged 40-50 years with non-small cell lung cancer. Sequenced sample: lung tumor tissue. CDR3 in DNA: TGTGCCAGCAGCCGAGGGACTAGCGGATCCTACGAGCAGTACTTC. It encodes CASSRGTSGSYEQYF.